A single sample gave rise to the 25 T cell receptor beta chains below, sequenced in a study of blood T cell repertoires in COVID-19. TCRdb's copy holds only in-frame clones and misses some; the assay was immunoSEQ multiplex PCR. Of about 120,000 clones listed, 75% to 90% are singletons. Input material: peripheral blood. The source of these receptors is a human donor with acute or convalescent COVID-19. The donor label of this sample is uncertain.

The CDR3 reads CASSLVAGDSPQHF. Here the CDR3 DNA reads TGTGCCAGCAGCTTAGTCGCGGGGGACTCGCCCCAGCATTTT. The rearrangement links TRBV7-8 to TRBJ1-5; maybe TRBD1 (5 bases). The CDR3 loop spans 14 amino acids. Trimming took off 1 base at V and 9 bases at J, with 13 bases between the two ends. CDR1 and CDR2 from the germline V gene are SGHVS and FQNEAQ. Supplemented by reference TRBV7-8 and TRBJ1-5, the full variable domain reads GAGVSQSPRYKVAKRGQDVALRCDPISGHVSLFWYQQALGQGPEFLTYFQNEAQLDKSGLPSDRFFAERPEGSVSTLKIQRTQQEDSAVYLCASSLVAGDSPQHFGDGTRLSIL.

J is TRBJ2-3 and V is TRBV28; D not resolved. V was cut by 2 bases and J by 5 bases, with 14 bases left in between. The CDR3 loop spans 15 amino acids. CDR1 is MDHEN, CDR2 SYDVKM, per germline. The CDR3 sequence: CASSLTPYHRDTQYF. CDR3 DNA sequence: TGTGCCAGCAGTTTAACACCGTATCATCGAGATACGCAGTATTTT.

V and J are TRBV27 and TRBJ2-7, with a weak D call TRBD1 (6 bases). This CDR3 contains 14 residues. Germline loops: CDR1 MNHEY, CDR2 SMNVEV (reference sequence). V lost 5 bases to trimming and J lost 2 bases, with 13 bases between them. The CDR3 is CASSLTGTPYEQYF. In DNA form, the CDR3 reads TGTGCCAGCAGTCTCACCGGGACACCCTACGAGCAGTACTTC.

This CDR3 reads CASGGHWCRGKEKLFF. DNA of the CDR3: TGCGCCAGCGGGGGACACTGGTGCAGGGGGAAGGAAAAACTGTTTTTT. The J gene is TRBJ1-4, the V gene TRBV10-1; 7 nucleotides match TRBD1. The CDR3 is 16 residues long. CDR1 is WNHNN and CDR2 is SYGVQD in the germline V gene (reference sequence). J was trimmed by 8 bases and V by 8 bases; bases with no gene match: 17.

The chain joins TRBV9 to TRBJ1-6, with D unresolved. Trimming removed 4 bases from V and 7 bases from J, with 12 bases in between. Germline V gene data show CDR1 as SGDLS and CDR2 as YYNGEE. This CDR3 region has 14 residues. The CDR3 DNA is TGTGCCAGCAGCATTCGTGGAGAAAATTCACCCCTCCACTTT. The encoded protein is CASSIRGENSPLHF.

This clone was seen only a few times. The chain has TRBV24-1 and TRBJ1-6; 7 bases line up with TRBD1. There are 17 residues in the CDR3. Losses at the gene ends were 3 bases for V and 5 bases for J; bases not matched to a gene: 9. Germline V lookup: CDR1 KGHDR, CDR2 SFDVKD. CDR3 in amino acids: CATSDPDPGQHNSPLHF. The CDR3 DNA follows: TGTGCCACCAGTGATCCGGATCCGGGACAGCATAATTCACCCCTCCACTTT.

The chain links TRBV27 to TRBJ2-3, with 12 bases lining up with TRBD2. Trimming took 5 bases from V and 1 from J; bases not matched to a gene: 4. Germline CDR1 is MNHEY and CDR2 is SMNVEV (reference sequence). This CDR3 spans 16 amino acids. CDR3 amino acids: CASSPSGGAGTDTQYF. CDR3 bases: TGTGCCAGCAGTCCTAGCGGGGGGGCAGGCACAGATACGCAGTATTTT.

CDR3: CASRHTAGRPYGYTF. In DNA form, the CDR3 reads TGTGCCAGCAGACACACCGCGGGGCGCCCCTATGGCTACACCTTC. This chain joins TRBV27 and TRBJ1-2, with D maybe TRBD1 (5 bases). Trimming took 6 bases from V and 4 from J, leaving 18 bases between them. Per the germline V gene, CDR1 is MNHEY and CDR2 is SMNVEV (reference sequence). The CDR3 is 15 residues long.

The genes are TRBV27 and TRBJ2-3; TRBD2 aligns across 12 bases. The CDR3 totals 18 residues. CDR1 is MNHEY, CDR2 SMNVEV, per germline (reference sequence). Germline trimming cut 4 bases from V and 2 bases from J; bases unmatched to any gene: 10. The CDR3 DNA is TGTGCCAGCAGTTCCAAAGGACTAGCGGGACCTTACACAGATACGCAGTATTTT. Residues: CASSSKGLAGPYTDTQYF.

This clone appeared a few times. The chain uses TRBV7-3 and TRBJ1-5; D gene unclear. From germline, CDR1 is SGHTA and CDR2 FQGTGA. This CDR3 has 15 residues. The V end was cut by 2 bases, the J end by 3 bases, with 11 bases between. Here the CDR3 reads CASSLGLGSNQPQHF. CDR3 coding DNA: TGTGCCAGCAGCTTAGGTCTCGGTTCCAATCAGCCCCAGCATTTT.

This sequence joins TRBV7-2 and TRBJ2-7, with 11 bases identical to TRBD2. V lost 4 bases and J lost 0; bases outside the gene matches: 14. The germline V gene encodes CDR1 SGHTA and CDR2 FQGNSA. CDR3 size: 19 residues. The CDR3 loop is CASSSAGTSGYTGSYEQYF. DNA for the CDR3: TGTGCCAGCAGCTCGGCCGGGACTAGCGGATACACGGGCTCCTACGAGCAGTACTTC.

This clone was seen a single time. The chain combines TRBV7-9 with TRBJ1-1; D call uncertain. The germline CDR1 and CDR2 sequences are SEHNR and FQNEAQ (reference sequence). This CDR3 is built from 13 residues. Trimming took 6 bases from V and 1 from J, leaving 9 bases between them. The CDR3 sequence is CASRAPGNTEAFF. Written as DNA, the CDR3 is TGTGCCAGCAGAGCCCCGGGGAACACTGAAGCTTTCTTT.

This rearrangement joins TRBV11-3 to TRBJ2-2, with 7 positions matching TRBD2. After removal of 3 bases from V and 2 bases from J, the junction contained 3 bases not matched to a gene. The CDR3 is 15 residues long. The germline CDR1 and CDR2 sequences are SGHNT and YENEEA. The CDR3 nucleotides are TGTGCCAGCAGCTTGGGCGGGAGAAACACCGGGGAGCTGTTTTTT. Its translation: CASSLGGRNTGELFF.

The gene calls are TRBV19 and TRBJ1-2; 8 bases align to TRBD1. Germline V gene sequence: CDR1 LNHDA, CDR2 SQIVND (reference sequence). V lost 3 bases to trimming and J lost 2 bases; unmatched junction nucleotides: 11. The CDR3 runs 17 residues. The CDR3 nucleotides are TGTGCCAGTAGTATTTCGGGCAGGGGGCGAAGAAACTATGGCTACACCTTC. Translated, it gives CASSISGRGRRNYGYTF.

In the case of this clone: At one of its ends the junction is not consistent with the germline gene, which may arise from a read error. This chain uses TRBV7-9 with TRBJ2-7; tentative D call: TRBD2 (5 bases). The CDR3 loop spans 16 amino acids. Germline V gene data show CDR1 as SEHNR and CDR2 as FQNEAQ (reference sequence). This CDR3 reads CASSLRPGPDSNEQYF. The DNA for the CDR3 is TGTGCCAGCAGCTTAAGGCCCGGACCGGACTCCAACGAGCAGTACTTC.

The chain recombines TRBV27 with TRBJ1-2, with a weak D call TRBD1 (6 bases). Germline V gene data show CDR1 as MNHEY and CDR2 as SMNVEV (reference sequence). CDR3 length equals 15 residues. The ends were cut back, 0 bases at V and 4 bases at J, with 12 bases in the middle. Written as DNA, the CDR3 is TGTGCCAGCAGTTTATCGATGCAGGGGAGCTATGGCTACACCTTC. As protein: CASSLSMQGSYGYTF.

This clone was counted a single time. CDR3 protein: CASGFRGPAENTEAFF. The DNA of the CDR3 is TGTGCTAGTGGTTTTCGGGGTCCCGCCGAGAACACTGAAGCTTTCTTT. V and J are TRBV12-5 and TRBJ1-1; D is uncertain. The germline gives CDR1 LGHNT, CDR2 FRNRAP. V was shortened by 3 bases and J by 1 base, with 15 bases between the two germline ends. This CDR3 has 16 residues.

The table lists this clone with a count of one. J is TRBJ1-2 and V is TRBV5-1, with D possibly TRBD1 on 5 matching bases. With 4 bases removed from V and 4 bases from J, the gap between germline ends came to 8 bases. Per the germline V gene, CDR1 is SGHRS and CDR2 is YFSETQ. CDR3 length: 12 amino acids. The CDR3 loop reads CASSNQGYGYTF. The CDR3 region has the DNA TGCGCCAGCAGCAATCAGGGCTATGGCTACACCTTC. Full variable domain (outside the CDR3, taken from reference TRBV5-1 and TRBJ1-2): KAGVTQTPRYLIKTRGQQVTLSCSPISGHRSVSWYQQTPGQGLQFLFEYFSETQRNKGNFPGRFSGRQFSNSRSEMNVSTLELGDSALYLCASSNQGYGYTFGSGTRLTVV.

This chain connects TRBV28 to TRBJ1-1; 7 nucleotides match TRBD1. The CDR3 consists of 17 residues. After removal of 4 bases from V and 1 base from J, the junction contained 12 bases not matched to a gene. CDR1 MDHEN and CDR2 SYDVKM come from the germline V gene. The CDR3 DNA sequence: TGTGCCAGCAGTTCCAGACAGGGTCGGTATTCGAACACTGAAGCTTTCTTT. Protein: CASSSRQGRYSNTEAFF.

This clone has a handful of counts. The gene calls are TRBV23-1 and TRBJ1-5, with 8 bases matching TRBD1. TRBV23-1 belongs to the ORF category, with a function that is uncertain. The CDR3 extends over 14 amino acids. With V trimmed by 8 bases and J by 5 bases, 8 bases remained unmatched. The DNA of the CDR3 is TGCGCCAGCGCTCCCGGGACAGGTTATCAGCCCCAGCATTTT. It translates to CASAPGTGYQPQHF.

This chain uses TRBV6-5 with TRBJ1-2; no reliable D call. The CDR3 consists of 13 residues. Trimming removed 2 bases at V and 4 bases at J, with 8 bases between. Germline V gene data show CDR1 as MNHEY and CDR2 as SVGAGI. The CDR3 spells CASSYTGSYGYTF. The DNA for the CDR3 is TGTGCCAGCAGTTACACGGGTTCCTATGGCTACACCTTC.

The V gene is TRBV28, the J gene TRBJ1-2, with a weak D call TRBD1 (5 bases). CDR3 size: 16 residues. Germline values: CDR1 MDHEN, CDR2 SYDVKM. Trimming cost V 4 bases and J 3 bases, with 18 bases left between them. In nucleotides, the CDR3 is TGTGCCAGCAGTTCCTGGGAAGGACGACAGCACTATGGCTACACCTTC. Its translation: CASSSWEGRQHYGYTF.

This chain links TRBV14 with TRBJ2-7; maybe TRBD2 (5 bases). This CDR3 has 15 amino acids. Germline V gene lookup returns CDR1 SGHDN and CDR2 FVKESK. With 1 base removed from V and 3 bases from J, the gap between germline ends came to 13 bases. CDR3 sequence: CASSQVRRGSYEQYF. The CDR3 DNA sequence: TGTGCCAGCAGCCAAGTAAGACGGGGAAGCTACGAGCAGTACTTC.

The chain combines TRBV3-1 (or the pseudogene TRBV3-2) with TRBJ1-1; D is perhaps TRBD1 (5 bases). Germline values: CDR1 LGHDT, CDR2 YNNKEL (reference sequence). CDR3 length: 14 amino acids. Trimming left V 4 bases short and J 3 bases short, with 12 bases between. CDR3 nucleotide sequence: TGTGCCAGCAGCCTCCAAGGGGTGGACACTGAAGCTTTCTTT. This gives the protein CASSLQGVDTEAFF.

The chain has TRBV4-1 and TRBJ2-1, with 10 bases aligning to TRBD1. The CDR3 length is 16 residues. Germline CDR1 reads MGHRA; CDR2 reads YSYEKL. V was pared by 1 base and J by 8 bases, with 8 bases of the junction left unmatched. The CDR3 nucleotides read TGCGCCAGCAGCCAAGGAGGGACAGGGGATTGGGATGAGCAGTTCTTC. It encodes CASSQGGTGDWDEQFF.